This T cell receptor beta chain was observed in a study of CD8+ T cells in alopecia areata. Findings and caveats of the study: Tofacitinib yielded significantly lower scalp clonality and fewer expanded CD8+ clones among the top 100. The study also sequences resident alphabeta T cells of normal skin in scalp samples.

This sample's treatment: oral pan-JAK inhibitor, 5-10 mg twice daily. This clone was observed a few times. Antigen specificity is unknown. cDNA serving as the sequencing template came from extracted, reverse transcribed RNA. Clones were read by immunoSEQ multiplex PCR, and TCRdb kept only the in-frame ones, dropping some. The sample holds approximately 120,000 clones, 60% to 65% seen once. The germline V gene has CDR1 SNHLY and CDR2 FYNNEI. The CDR3 is made up of 13 amino acids. Unmatched junction bases numbered 1, after V lost 6 bases and J lost 5 bases. J is TRBJ1-5 and V is TRBV2; 10 bases agree with TRBD1. The clonotype comes from a human donor with alopecia areata. The input for sequencing was CD4+ T cells sorted from blood, taken at week 4, from a patient treated with tofacitinib. The CDR3 bases are TGTGCCAGCAGAGGGACAGGGGATCAGCCCCAGCATTTT. Translated: CASRGTGDQPQHF. The entire variable domain, with the rest obtained from reference TRBV2 and TRBJ1-5, is as follows: EPEVTQTPSHQVTQMGQEVILRCVPISNHLYFYWYRQILGQKVEFLVSFYNNEISEKSEIFDDQFSVERPDGSNFTLKIRSTKLEDSAMYFCASRGTGDQPQHFGDGTRLSIL.